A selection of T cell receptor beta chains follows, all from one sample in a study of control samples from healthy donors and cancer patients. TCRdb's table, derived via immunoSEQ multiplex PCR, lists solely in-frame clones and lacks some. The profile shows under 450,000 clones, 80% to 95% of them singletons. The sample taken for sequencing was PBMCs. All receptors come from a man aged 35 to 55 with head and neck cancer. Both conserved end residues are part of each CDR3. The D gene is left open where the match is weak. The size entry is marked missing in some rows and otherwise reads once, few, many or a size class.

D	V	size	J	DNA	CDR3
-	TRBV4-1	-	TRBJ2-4	TGCGCCAGCAGCCTCGAACGTGGGACTGCCAAAAACATTCAGTACTTC	CASSLERGTAKNIQYF
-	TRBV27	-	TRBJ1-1	TGTGCCAGCAGTTTAAGGGGGGCTTACACTGAAGCTTTCTTT	CASSLRGAYTEAFF
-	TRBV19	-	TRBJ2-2	TGTGCCAGTCGCCCGGGGGCAGCGACCGGGGAGCTGTTTTTT	CASRPGAATGELFF
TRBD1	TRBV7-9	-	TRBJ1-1	TGTGCCAGCAGCTCCACGGGACAGCTTCCCTTAAACACTGAAGCTTTCTTT	CASSSTGQLPLNTEAFF
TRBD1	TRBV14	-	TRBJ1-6	TGTGCCAGCAGCCAGACCGGACAGGGGGCCAATTCACCCCTCCACTTT	CASSQTGQGANSPLHF
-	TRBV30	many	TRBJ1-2	TGTGCCTGGAGACAAGGGGCGGGCTATGGCTACACCTTC	CAWRQGAGYGYTF
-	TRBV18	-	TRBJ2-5	TGTGCCAGCTCACCACCTGAAACGAAAATAGGAGAGACCCAGTACTTC	CASSPPETKIGETQYF
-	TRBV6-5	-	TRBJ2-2	TGTGCCAGCAGCCGAACAAACACCGGGGAGCTGTTTTTT	CASSRTNTGELFF
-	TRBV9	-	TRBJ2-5	TGTGCCAGCAGCGTAGCTGATGGGCGCGAGACCCAGTACTTC	CASSVADGRETQYF
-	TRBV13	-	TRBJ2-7	TGTGCCAGCAGCTCATTAGGGGACGCGGGTGTTTACGAGCAGTACTTC	CASSSLGDAGVYEQYF
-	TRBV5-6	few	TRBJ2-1	TGTGCCAGCAGCTTGTTAGTCGAGGATGAGCAGTTCTTC	CASSLLVEDEQFF
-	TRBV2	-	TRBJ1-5	TGTGCCAGCAGCGTCCAGGGGCCCCAGCATTTT	CASSVQGPQHF
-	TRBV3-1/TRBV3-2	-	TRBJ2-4	TGTGCCAGCAGCCAAGATGTGGGTGGTCGGGCTACCAAAAACATTCAGTACTTC	CASSQDVGGRATKNIQYF
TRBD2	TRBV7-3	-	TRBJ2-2	TGTGCCAGCAGCTTAACTCGCCTAGCGGCGAACACCGGGGAGCTGTTTTTT	CASSLTRLAANTGELFF
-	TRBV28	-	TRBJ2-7	TGTGCCAGCACCGCCTGGGGGTCCTCCTACGAGCAGTACTTC	CASTAWGSSYEQYF
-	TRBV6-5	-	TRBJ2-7	TGTGCCAGCAGTATAGCTTACGAGCAGTACTTC	CASSIAYEQYF
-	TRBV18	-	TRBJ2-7	TGTGCCAGCTCCCCCCAACGGGACAACTTCTACGAGCAGTACTTC	CASSPQRDNFYEQYF
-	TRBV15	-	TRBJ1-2	TGTGCCACCAGCAGAGATCTTCAAAGAACCTATGGCTACACCTTC	CATSRDLQRTYGYTF
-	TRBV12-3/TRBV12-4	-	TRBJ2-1	TGTGCCAGCAGCTCCTACAATGAGCAGTTCTTC	CASSSYNEQFF
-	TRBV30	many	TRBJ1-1	TGTGCCTGGAGTGTGTTCGCTGAAGCTTTCTTT	CAWSVFAEAFF
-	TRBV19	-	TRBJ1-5	TGTGCCAGTAGTATAGATTCGACCGGGGATCAGCCCCAGCATTTT	CASSIDSTGDQPQHF
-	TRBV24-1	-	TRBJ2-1	TGTGCCACCAAGGGGGGCGACGAGCAGTTCTTC	CATKGGDEQFF
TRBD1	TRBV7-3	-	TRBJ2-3	TGTGCCAGCAGCCGATCCGGGACAGGCACAGATACGCAGTATTTT	CASSRSGTGTDTQYF
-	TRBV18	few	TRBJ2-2	TGTGCCAGCTCACCACCGGGTAGGAGGAACACCGGGGAGCTGTTTTTT	CASSPPGRRNTGELFF
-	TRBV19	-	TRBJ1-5	TGTGCCAGTACGAAGACGGAAAATCAGCCCCAGCATTTT	CASTKTENQPQHF
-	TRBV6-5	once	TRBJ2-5	TGTGCCAGCCCTAAGACCTCCGCCCAAGAGACCCAGTACTTC	CASPKTSAQETQYF
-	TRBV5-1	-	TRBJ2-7	TGCGCCAGCAGCCCTTTTGACGGGACATCGAGATACGAGCAGTACTTC	CASSPFDGTSRYEQYF
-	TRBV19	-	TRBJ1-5	TGTGCCAGTAGTACCGGGGGGGGCTATCAGCCCCAGCATTTT	CASSTGGGYQPQHF
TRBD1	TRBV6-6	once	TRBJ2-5	TGTGCCAGCAGTTACGGGACAGACCAAGAGACCCAGTACTTC	CASSYGTDQETQYF
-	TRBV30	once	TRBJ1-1	TGTGCCTGGAGTATCCAGGTCAACACTGAAGCTTTCTTT	CAWSIQVNTEAFF
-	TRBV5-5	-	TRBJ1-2	TGTGCCAGCAGCTTGGTGGTGCCAGACTATGGCTACACCTTC	CASSLVVPDYGYTF
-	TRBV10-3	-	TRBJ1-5	TGTGCCATCTCAGAACAGGGCCCTCAGCCCCAGCATTTT	CAISEQGPQPQHF
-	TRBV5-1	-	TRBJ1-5	TGCGCCAGCAGCTTGGGTGGCGACGATCATCAGCCCCAGCATTTT	CASSLGGDDHQPQHF
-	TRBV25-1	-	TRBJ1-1	TGTGCCAGTGCTAAGGGTTTCACTGAAGCTTTCTTT	CASAKGFTEAFF
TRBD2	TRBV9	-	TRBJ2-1	TGTGCCAGCAGCCAAAGAATTACCGGGACTAGCGGGAGGTTGGGCTCCTACAATGAGCAGTTCTTC	CASSQRITGTSGRLGSYNEQFF
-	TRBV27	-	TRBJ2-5	TGTGCCAGCAAACCGTCAGGTAGTAAAGAGACCCAGTACTTC	CASKPSGSKETQYF
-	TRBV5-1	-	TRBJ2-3	TGCGCCAGCAGCTTGGACGTCACAGATACGCAGTATTTT	CASSLDVTDTQYF
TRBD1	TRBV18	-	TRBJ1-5	TGTGCCAGCTCAGAAACAGGGGGCCTCAATCAGCCCCAGCATTTT	CASSETGGLNQPQHF
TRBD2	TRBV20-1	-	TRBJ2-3	TGCAGTGCTAGTTTTCGGGGCCCGGGGGGAAGGGATACGCAGTATTTT	CSASFRGPGGRDTQYF
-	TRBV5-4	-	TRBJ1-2	TGTGCCAGCAGCCCGGCCGGGCCCAAGTATGGCTACACCTTC	CASSPAGPKYGYTF
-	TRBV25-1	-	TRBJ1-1	TGTGCCAGCAGCCCCACCCCGGGACGAGCCGGGTCCAACACTGAAGCTTTCTTT	CASSPTPGRAGSNTEAFF
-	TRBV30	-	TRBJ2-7	TGTGCCTGGAGCCTAGAGACCTACGAGCAGTACTTC	CAWSLETYEQYF
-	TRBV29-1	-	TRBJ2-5	TGCAGCGTTGACCCGGAAGGAGAGACCCAGTACTTC	CSVDPEGETQYF
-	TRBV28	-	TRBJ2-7	TGTGCCAGCAGGGAAGGGGGGGCTAGTGCAAGCTACGAGCAGTACTTC	CASREGGASASYEQYF
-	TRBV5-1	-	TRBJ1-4	TGCGCCAGCAGCTTGTCCGGGGGGAATGAAAAACTGTTTTTT	CASSLSGGNEKLFF
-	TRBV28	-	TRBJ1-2	TGTGCCAGCAGTTTGGTTGCCTTTACGCATGGCTACACCTTC	CASSLVAFTHGYTF
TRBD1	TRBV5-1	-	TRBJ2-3	TGCGCCAGCAGCCTCGGACAGGGGAAGTTAGATACGCAGTATTTT	CASSLGQGKLDTQYF
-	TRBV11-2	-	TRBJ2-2	TGTGCCAGCAGTCCTACTAGACCCACCGGGGAGCTGTTTTTT	CASSPTRPTGELFF
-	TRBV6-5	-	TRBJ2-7	TGTGCCAGCAGTTACGCCGGTAGCTCCTACGAGCAGTACTTC	CASSYAGSSYEQYF
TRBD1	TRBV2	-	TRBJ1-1	TGTGCCAGCATTAGGACAGGGGGCACTGAAGCTTTCTTT	CASIRTGGTEAFF
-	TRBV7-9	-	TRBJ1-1	TGTGCCAGCACCGGGTCGTCGAGTACTGAAGCTTTCTTT	CASTGSSSTEAFF
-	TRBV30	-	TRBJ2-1	TGTGCCTGGAGTGGGGCTAGCTCCTACAATGAGCAGTTCTTC	CAWSGASSYNEQFF
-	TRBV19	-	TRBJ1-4	TGTGCCAGTAGCCTACAGCTAATCACAACTAATGAAAAACTGTTTTTT	CASSLQLITTNEKLFF
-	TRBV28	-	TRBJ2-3	TGTGCCATCAGTAAGCACTCGAGCACAGATACGCAGTATTTT	CAISKHSSTDTQYF
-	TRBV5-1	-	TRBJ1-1	TGCGCCAGCAGCGCGACAAGCCAGAACACTGAAGCTTTCTTT	CASSATSQNTEAFF
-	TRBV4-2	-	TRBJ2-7	TGTGCCAGCAGCCAGCTTCGGGACACCGGGGGGTACGAGCAGTACTTC	CASSQLRDTGGYEQYF
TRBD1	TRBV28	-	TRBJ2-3	TGTGCCAGCAGTTTAGGGTCCGGGACAGGGGTGAGCACAGATACGCAGTATTTT	CASSLGSGTGVSTDTQYF